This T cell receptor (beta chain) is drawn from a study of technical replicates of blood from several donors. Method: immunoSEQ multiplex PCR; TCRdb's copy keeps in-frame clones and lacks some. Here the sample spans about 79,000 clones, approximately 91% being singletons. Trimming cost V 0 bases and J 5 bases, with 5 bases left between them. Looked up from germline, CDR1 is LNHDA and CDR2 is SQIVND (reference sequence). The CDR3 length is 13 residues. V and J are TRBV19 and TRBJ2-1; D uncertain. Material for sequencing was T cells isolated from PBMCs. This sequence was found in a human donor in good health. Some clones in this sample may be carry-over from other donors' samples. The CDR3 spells CASSIDRDNEQFF. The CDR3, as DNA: TGTGCCAGTAGTATAGATCGGGACAATGAGCAGTTCTTC.